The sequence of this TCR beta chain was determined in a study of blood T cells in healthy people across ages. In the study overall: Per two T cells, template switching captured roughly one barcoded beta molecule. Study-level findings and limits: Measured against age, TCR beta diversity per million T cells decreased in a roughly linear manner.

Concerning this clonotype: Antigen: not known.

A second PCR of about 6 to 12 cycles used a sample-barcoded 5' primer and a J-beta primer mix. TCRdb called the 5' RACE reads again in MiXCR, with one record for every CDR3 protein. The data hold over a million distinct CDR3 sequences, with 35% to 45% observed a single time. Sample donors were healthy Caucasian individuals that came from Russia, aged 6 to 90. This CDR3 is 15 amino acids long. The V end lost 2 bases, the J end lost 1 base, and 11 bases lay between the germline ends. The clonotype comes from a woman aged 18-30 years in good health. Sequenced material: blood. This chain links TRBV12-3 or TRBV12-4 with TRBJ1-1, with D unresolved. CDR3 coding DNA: TGTGCCAGCAGTTTATCGGGGAGACGGAACACTGAAGCTTTCTTT. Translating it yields CASSLSGRRNTEAFF.